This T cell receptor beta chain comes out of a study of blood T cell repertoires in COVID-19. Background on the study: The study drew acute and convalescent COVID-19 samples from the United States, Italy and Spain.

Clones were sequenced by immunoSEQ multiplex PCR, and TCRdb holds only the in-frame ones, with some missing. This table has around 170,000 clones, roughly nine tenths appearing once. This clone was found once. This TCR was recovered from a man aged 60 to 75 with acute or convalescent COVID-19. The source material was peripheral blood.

The DNA of the CDR3 is TGTGCCAGCTCACCAATGGACAGGGGTGTCTCTGGGGCCAACGTCCTGACTTTC. Its protein is CASSPMDRGVSGANVLTF. This chain joins TRBV18 and TRBJ2-6; the match to TRBD1 covers 9 bases. Looked up from germline, CDR1 is KGHSH and CDR2 is LQKENI. The CDR3 spans 18 residues. Trimming cost V 2 bases and J 0 bases; bases outside gene matches: 5.